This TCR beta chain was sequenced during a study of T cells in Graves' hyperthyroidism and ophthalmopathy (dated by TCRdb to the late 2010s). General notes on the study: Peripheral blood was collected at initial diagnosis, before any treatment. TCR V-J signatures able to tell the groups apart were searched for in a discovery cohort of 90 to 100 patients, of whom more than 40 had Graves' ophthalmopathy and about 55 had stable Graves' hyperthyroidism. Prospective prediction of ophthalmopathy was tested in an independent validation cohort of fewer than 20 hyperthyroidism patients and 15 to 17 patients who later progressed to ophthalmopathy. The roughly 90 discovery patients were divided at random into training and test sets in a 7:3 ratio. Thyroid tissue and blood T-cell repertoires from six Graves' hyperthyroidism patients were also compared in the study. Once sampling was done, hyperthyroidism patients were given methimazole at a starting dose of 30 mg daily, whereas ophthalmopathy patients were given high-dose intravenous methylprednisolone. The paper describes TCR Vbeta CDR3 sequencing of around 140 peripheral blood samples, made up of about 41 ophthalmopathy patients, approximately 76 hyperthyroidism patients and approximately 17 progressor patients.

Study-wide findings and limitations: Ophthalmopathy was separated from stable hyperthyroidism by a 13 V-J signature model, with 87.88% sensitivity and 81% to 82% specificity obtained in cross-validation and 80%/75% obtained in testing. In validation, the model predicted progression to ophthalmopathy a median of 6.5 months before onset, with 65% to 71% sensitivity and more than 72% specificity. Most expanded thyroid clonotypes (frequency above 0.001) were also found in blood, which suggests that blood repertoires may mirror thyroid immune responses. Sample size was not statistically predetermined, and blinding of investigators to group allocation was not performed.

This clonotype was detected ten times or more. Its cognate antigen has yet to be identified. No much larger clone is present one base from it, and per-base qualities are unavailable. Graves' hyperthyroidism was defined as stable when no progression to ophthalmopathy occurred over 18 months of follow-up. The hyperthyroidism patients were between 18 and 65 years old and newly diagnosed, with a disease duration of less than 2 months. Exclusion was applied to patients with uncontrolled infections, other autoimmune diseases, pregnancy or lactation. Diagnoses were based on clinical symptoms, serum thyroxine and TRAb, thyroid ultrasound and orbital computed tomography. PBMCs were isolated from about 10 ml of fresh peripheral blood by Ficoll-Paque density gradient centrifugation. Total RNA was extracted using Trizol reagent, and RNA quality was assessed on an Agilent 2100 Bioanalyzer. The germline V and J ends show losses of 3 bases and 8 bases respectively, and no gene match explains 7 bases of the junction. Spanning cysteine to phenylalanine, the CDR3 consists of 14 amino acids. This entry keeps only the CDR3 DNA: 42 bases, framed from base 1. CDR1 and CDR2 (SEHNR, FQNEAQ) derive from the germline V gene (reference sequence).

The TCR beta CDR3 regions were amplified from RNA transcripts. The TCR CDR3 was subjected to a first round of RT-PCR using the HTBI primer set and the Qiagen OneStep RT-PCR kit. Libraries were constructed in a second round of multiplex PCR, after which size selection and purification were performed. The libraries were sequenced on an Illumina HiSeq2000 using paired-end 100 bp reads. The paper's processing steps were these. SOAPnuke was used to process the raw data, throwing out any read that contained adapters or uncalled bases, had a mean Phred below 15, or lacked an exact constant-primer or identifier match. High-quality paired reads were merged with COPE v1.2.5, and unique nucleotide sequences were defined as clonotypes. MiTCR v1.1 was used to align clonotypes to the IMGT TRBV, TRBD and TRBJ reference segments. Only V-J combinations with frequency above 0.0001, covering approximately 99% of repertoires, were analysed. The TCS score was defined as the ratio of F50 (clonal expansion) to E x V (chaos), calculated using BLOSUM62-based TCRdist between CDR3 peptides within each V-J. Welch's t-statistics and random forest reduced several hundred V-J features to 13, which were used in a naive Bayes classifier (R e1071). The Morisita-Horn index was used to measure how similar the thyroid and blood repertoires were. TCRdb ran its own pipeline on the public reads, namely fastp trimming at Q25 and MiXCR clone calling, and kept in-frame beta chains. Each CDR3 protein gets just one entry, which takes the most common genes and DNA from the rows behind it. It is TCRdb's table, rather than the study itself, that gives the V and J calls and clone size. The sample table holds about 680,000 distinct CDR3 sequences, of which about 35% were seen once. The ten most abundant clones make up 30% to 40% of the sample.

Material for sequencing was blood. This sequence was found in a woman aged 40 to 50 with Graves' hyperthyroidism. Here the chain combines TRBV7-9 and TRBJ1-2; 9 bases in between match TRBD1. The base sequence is TGTGCCAGCAGCTTCCCGGGACAGGGAAACGGCTACACCTTC. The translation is CASSFPGQGNGYTF. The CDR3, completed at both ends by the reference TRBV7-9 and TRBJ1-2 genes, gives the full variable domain DTGVSQNPRHKITKRGQNVTFRCDPISEHNRLYWYRQTLGQGPEFLTYFQNEAQLEKSRLLSDRFSAERPKGSFSTLEIQRTEQGDSAMYLCASSFPGQGNGYTFGSGTRLTVV.